This passage covers 10 T cell receptor beta chains from one sample sequenced in a study of cytomegalovirus exposure and HLA in healthy donors. The PCR contained 60 Vbeta and 13 Jbeta primers. Clones were read by immunoSEQ multiplex PCR, and TCRdb kept only the in-frame ones, dropping some. The table records around 180,000 clones, about 80% of them present only once. Sequenced input: PBMCs. These receptor sequences come from a man aged 18 to 29 in good health and CMV-seronegative.

The chain carries TRBV18 and TRBJ2-5; 10 bases are a match to TRBD1. V lost 4 bases and J lost 2; bases outside the gene matches: 4. Germline values: CDR1 KGHSH, CDR2 LQKENI. CDR3 length: 15 residues. CDR3 in amino acids: CASSRDRGRQETQYF. The CDR3 nucleotides are TGTGCCAGCTCACGCGACAGGGGGCGGCAAGAGACCCAGTACTTC.

This clone was counted a single time. The CDR3 is CASSLGAGTQYF. The CDR3 bases are TGTGCCAGCAGCTTAGGGGCAGGGACGCAGTATTTT. The V call is TRBV7-8, the J call TRBJ2-3; possible D gene TRBD1, 5 bases. Deletions cut 1 base from V and 9 bases from J, with 8 bases between. CDR1 SGHVS and CDR2 FQNEAQ come from the germline V gene. The CDR3 has 12 residues.

The chain combines TRBV25-1 with TRBJ2-3, with D possibly matching TRBD1 (5 bases). V gave up 5 bases and J gave up 3 bases, with 18 bases separating them. CDR3 length: 16 residues. Germline V CDR1 and CDR2: MGHDK, SYGVNS. CDR3 nucleotides: TGTGCCAGCAGTCTAGGGGCCCTCTCAATGACAGATACGCAGTATTTT. This codes for CASSLGALSMTDTQYF.

This chain uses TRBV21-1 with TRBJ2-7; TRBD2, as called in the table, went unchecked against the DNA. TRBV21-1 is annotated as a pseudogene. There are 13 residues in the CDR3. The CDR3 sequence: CASSKAGEDEQYF. The CDR3 DNA reads TGTGCCAGCAGCAAAGCAGGGGAGGACGAGCAGTACTTC.

The chain has TRBV6-5 and TRBJ2-7, with TRBD1 matching 9 bases. Germline CDR1 MNHEY, CDR2 SVGAGI. The CDR3 runs 16 residues. Losses at the gene ends were 0 bases for V and 3 bases for J; bases not matched to a gene: 6. CDR3 DNA sequence: TGTGCCAGCAGTTACTCTACCGGGACAGGGCACTACGAGCAGTACTTC. It encodes CASSYSTGTGHYEQYF.

Only a few counts were recorded for this clone. The V call is TRBV27, the J call TRBJ2-5, with D perhaps matching TRBD2 (5 bases). The J call is doubtful: the DNA matches TRBJ2-7 better. This CDR3 is 13 amino acids long. Germline CDR1 reads MNHEY; CDR2 reads SMNVEV (reference sequence). Written as DNA, the CDR3 is TGTGCCAGCAGTTTATCGGACTTCCACGAGCAGTACTTC. It translates to CASSLSDFHEQYF.

The chain recombines TRBV28 with TRBJ2-5, with D possibly being TRBD2 (5 bases). Trimming shortened V by 5 bases and J by 4 bases, and 11 bases separated the two germline ends. Germline-derived CDR1 and CDR2 are MDHEN and SYDVKM. The CDR3 consists of 13 residues. The CDR3 region has the DNA TGTGCCAGCAGTACTAGATTATCAGAGACCCAGTACTTC. It encodes CASSTRLSETQYF.

The chain employs TRBV6-1 and TRBJ1-3; 7 bases are a match to TRBD1. Looked up from germline, CDR1 is MNHNS and CDR2 is SASEGT. This CDR3 region has 19 residues. The V and J ends lost 3 bases and 2 bases, in that order; junction bases with no gene match: 16. The CDR3 here is CASSENRGLLRSPGNTIYF. The DNA for the CDR3 is TGTGCCAGCAGTGAGAACAGGGGTCTTCTGAGGAGCCCTGGAAACACCATATATTTT.

The chain couples TRBV7-2 to TRBJ2-4, with D perhaps TRBD2 (5 bases). There are 16 residues in the CDR3. Germline-derived CDR1 and CDR2 are SGHTA and FQGNSA. V shed 2 bases and J shed 7 bases, with 18 bases lying between them. Here the CDR3 DNA reads TGTGCCAGCAGCTTAAAGGGAACGGGAAGCCTCAACATTCAGTACTTC. Amino acids: CASSLKGTGSLNIQYF.

V usage is TRBV28 and J usage is TRBJ1-1; maybe TRBD1 (6 bases). There are 12 residues in the CDR3. Between the trimmed V and J ends, which lost 6 bases and 6 bases, there was a span of 11 bases. The germline V gene encodes CDR1 MDHEN and CDR2 SYDVKM. CDR3 amino acids: CASSSGVPEAFF. Here the CDR3 DNA reads TGTGCCAGCAGCTCAGGGGTCCCTGAAGCTTTCTTT.